This T cell receptor beta chain was retrieved from a study of T cell changes during pregnancy in multiple sclerosis. V gave up 6 bases and J gave up 8 bases; unmatched junction bases: 14. Germline CDR1 reads MDHEN; CDR2 reads SYDVKM. This CDR3 region has 15 residues. Sequencing used immunoSEQ multiplex PCR; TCRdb keeps in-frame clones, though not all of them. The sample yields fewer than 75,000 clones, approximately 90% seen once. This sample comprised peripheral blood, obtained after pregnancy. This rearrangement joins TRBV28 to TRBJ1-2, with 8 bases fitting TRBD1. This TCR came from a female donor in good health, enrolled as a control in a pregnancy study. The CDR3 loop is CASSPQGAPRGGYTF. The CDR3 DNA reads as TGTGCCAGCAGCCCTCAGGGGGCGCCGAGGGGGGGCTACACCTTC.